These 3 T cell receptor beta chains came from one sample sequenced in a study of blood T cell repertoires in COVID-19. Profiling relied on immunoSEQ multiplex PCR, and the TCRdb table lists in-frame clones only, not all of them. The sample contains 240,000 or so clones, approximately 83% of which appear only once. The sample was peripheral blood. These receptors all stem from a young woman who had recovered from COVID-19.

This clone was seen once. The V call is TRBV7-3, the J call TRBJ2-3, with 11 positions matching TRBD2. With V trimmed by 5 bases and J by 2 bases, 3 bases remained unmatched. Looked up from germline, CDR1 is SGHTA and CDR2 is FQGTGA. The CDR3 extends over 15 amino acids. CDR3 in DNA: TGTGCCAGCAGCCGTAGCGGGGGGGCCACAGATACGCAGTATTTT. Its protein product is CASSRSGGATDTQYF.

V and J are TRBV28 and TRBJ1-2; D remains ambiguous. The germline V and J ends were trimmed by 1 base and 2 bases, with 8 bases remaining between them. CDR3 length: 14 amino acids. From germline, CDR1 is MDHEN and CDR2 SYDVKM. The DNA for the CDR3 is TGTGCCAGCAGTTTATCCAGGAAAAACTATGGCTACACCTTC. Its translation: CASSLSRKNYGYTF.

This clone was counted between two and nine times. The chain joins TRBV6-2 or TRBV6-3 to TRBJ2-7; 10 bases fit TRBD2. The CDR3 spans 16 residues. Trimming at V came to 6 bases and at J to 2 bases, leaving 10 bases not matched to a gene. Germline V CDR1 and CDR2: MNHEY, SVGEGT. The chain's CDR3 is CASSPLAGESPYEQYF. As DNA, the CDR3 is TGTGCCAGCAGCCCTCTAGCGGGGGAGAGCCCCTACGAGCAGTACTTC.